Listed below are T cell receptor beta chains from one sample, sequenced in a study of blood T cell repertoires in COVID-19. Clones were sequenced by immunoSEQ multiplex PCR, and TCRdb holds only the in-frame ones, with some missing. The table records around 200,000 clones, about 82% of them present only once. Sequences were obtained from peripheral blood. All receptors derive from a woman of 80 years or more with acute or convalescent COVID-19. Each CDR3 is given with its conserved first and last residue. The D gene is left open where the match is weak. Size values are once, few and many counts, or a class for expanded clones, and some rows have none.

v_gene	abundance	d_gene	j_gene	CDR3aa	CDR3nt
TRBV11-2	-	-	TRBJ1-3	CASSLDRAGNTIYF	TGTGCCAGCAGCTTAGACAGGGCTGGAAACACCATATATTTT
TRBV6-4	-	-	TRBJ1-4	CANFFSSGLSNEKLFF	TGTGCCAACTTTTTTTCATCGGGACTCAGTAATGAAAAACTGTTTTTT
TRBV3-1/TRBV3-2	-	TRBD1	TRBJ2-4	CASSQGQGAMNIQYF	TGTGCCAGCAGCCAGGGACAGGGGGCGATGAACATTCAGTACTTC
TRBV6-5	-	TRBD2	TRBJ2-1	CASRESGGSYNEQFF	TGTGCCAGCAGGGAGAGCGGGGGATCCTACAATGAGCAGTTCTTC
TRBV5-1	-	TRBD2	TRBJ2-7	CASSLGPRGGLADSYEQYF	TGCGCCAGCAGCTTGGGGCCCCGAGGCGGACTAGCGGACTCCTACGAGCAGTACTTC
TRBV27	-	TRBD1	TRBJ1-1	CASSFRQGTEAFF	TGTGCCAGCAGTTTCCGACAGGGGACTGAAGCTTTCTTT
TRBV15	-	TRBD1	TRBJ1-4	CATSRQGGSNEKLFF	TGTGCCACCAGCCGTCAGGGGGGCTCTAATGAAAAACTGTTTTTT
TRBV15	-	-	TRBJ1-3	CATSLRAGVSGNTIYF	TGTGCCACCAGCTTGCGGGCAGGGGTCTCTGGAAACACCATATATTTT
TRBV2	-	-	TRBJ2-7	CASSQDSYEQYF	TGTGCCAGCAGTCAGGACAGCTACGAGCAGTACTTC
TRBV2	few	-	TRBJ1-2	CASRARGYTF	TGTGCCAGCAGAGCCAGGGGCTACACCTTC
TRBV4-3	few	-	TRBJ1-2	CASGRGTGGGYTF	TGCGCCAGCGGACGGGGTACGGGGGGCGGCTACACCTTC
TRBV27	few	TRBD1	TRBJ2-7	CASSERQGPYEQYF	TGTGCCAGCAGTGAAAGACAGGGCCCCTACGAGCAGTACTTC
TRBV5-1	-	-	TRBJ2-3	CASSFTGSTDTQYF	TGCGCCAGCAGCTTTACAGGGAGCACAGATACGCAGTATTTT
TRBV6-4	-	-	TRBJ2-3	CASSDSPSAYTDTQYF	TGTGCCAGCAGTGACTCCCCTAGCGCCTACACAGATACGCAGTATTTT
TRBV2	-	-	TRBJ1-1	CASSRLTGPNAEAFF	TGTGCCAGCAGTAGATTAACAGGGCCGAACGCTGAAGCTTTCTTT
TRBV5-5	-	-	TRBJ2-1	CASSFGSGYNEQFF	TGTGCCAGCAGCTTCGGCAGCGGATACAATGAGCAGTTCTTC
TRBV28	-	TRBD1	TRBJ1-4	CASSSPTGGAEKLFF	TGTGCCAGCAGTTCCCCCACAGGGGGCGCTGAAAAACTGTTTTTT
TRBV10-3	-	-	TRBJ1-5	CAISDLSNQPQHF	TGTGCCATCAGTGATCTGAGCAATCAGCCCCAGCATTTT
TRBV19	-	-	TRBJ1-1	CASSFKTQTNTEAFF	TGTGCCAGTAGTTTCAAGACACAAACGAACACTGAAGCTTTCTTT
TRBV2	-	-	TRBJ2-7	CASSDPGTWMMEQYF	TGTGCCAGCAGTGACCCCGGGACATGGATGATGGAGCAGTACTTC
TRBV6-2/TRBV6-3	-	TRBD2	TRBJ2-3	CASSLTLGLAGTDTQYF	TGTGCCAGCAGTCTTACTCTCGGACTAGCGGGCACAGATACGCAGTATTTT
TRBV11-3	-	-	TRBJ2-7	CASSLGGQSFYEQYF	TGTGCCAGCAGCTTAGGAGGACAGTCGTTCTACGAGCAGTACTTC
TRBV7-8	-	-	TRBJ1-5	CASSLVNQPQHF	TGTGCCAGCAGCTTAGTAAATCAGCCCCAGCATTTT
TRBV3-1/TRBV3-2	once	TRBD2	TRBJ2-1	CASSQDPSGRIDEQFF	TGTGCCAGCAGCCAAGATCCTAGCGGGAGAATCGATGAGCAGTTCTTC
TRBV7-3	-	-	TRBJ2-3	CASSLIAGGTDTQYF	TGTGCCAGCAGCTTAATCGCGGGTGGGACAGATACGCAGTATTTT
TRBV5-1	few	TRBD1	TRBJ2-2	CASSIGTGNSGELFF	TGCGCCAGCAGCATTGGGACAGGGAACTCCGGGGAGCTGTTTTTT
TRBV19	few	TRBD1	TRBJ1-5	CASSKLQGAEQPQHF	TGTGCCAGTAGTAAACTACAGGGGGCAGAACAGCCCCAGCATTTT
TRBV18	once	TRBD1	TRBJ1-6	CASSPLHARMTGADSPLHF	TGTGCCAGCTCACCACTCCACGCCCGGATGACAGGGGCTGATTCACCCCTCCACTTT
TRBV19	-	-	TRBJ1-1	CASRGTQGVGTEAFF	TGTGCCAGTAGGGGTACACAGGGTGTCGGCACTGAAGCTTTCTTT
TRBV6-5	-	-	TRBJ1-3	CASSSTDSGNTIYF	TGTGCCAGCAGCTCGACAGACTCTGGAAACACCATATATTTT
TRBV19	-	TRBD1	TRBJ1-2	CASSAMDRGYTF	TGTGCCAGTAGTGCCATGGACAGGGGCTACACCTTC
TRBV30	-	-	TRBJ1-1	CAWSVTAGNTEAFF	TGTGCCTGGAGTGTAACCGCCGGGAACACTGAAGCTTTCTTT
TRBV30	-	TRBD1	TRBJ1-2	CAWRAAGTGGYGYTF	TGTGCCTGGAGGGCCGCCGGGACAGGGGGATATGGCTACACCTTC
TRBV5-6	once	-	TRBJ2-7	CASSITGYEQYF	TGTGCCAGCAGCATAACGGGCTACGAGCAGTACTTC
TRBV7-3	-	TRBD1	TRBJ1-2	CASSPSTGELDGYTF	TGTGCCAGCAGCCCGTCGACAGGGGAGTTGGATGGCTACACCTTC
TRBV7-2	once	-	TRBJ2-3	CASSLEGRVLTDTQYF	TGTGCCAGCAGCTTAGAAGGCAGGGTCCTCACAGATACGCAGTATTTT
TRBV4-1	-	TRBD2	TRBJ2-3	CASSQEIAGRTDTQYF	TGCGCCAGCAGCCAAGAAATAGCGGGGCGCACAGATACGCAGTATTTT
TRBV15	-	TRBD2	TRBJ2-3	CATGAGLATTDTQYF	TGTGCCACCGGAGCGGGACTAGCGACCACAGATACGCAGTATTTT
TRBV7-9	-	-	TRBJ1-1	CASSLDTEAFF	TGTGCCAGCAGCCTCGACACTGAAGCTTTCTTT